This T cell receptor (beta chain) was identified during a study of cytomegalovirus exposure and HLA in healthy donors. Both 60 Vbeta primers and 13 Jbeta primers went into the PCR. TCRdb's table, derived via immunoSEQ multiplex PCR, lists solely in-frame clones and lacks some. The sample lists approximately 180,000 clones, 75% to 80% occurring once. The CDR3 length is 16 residues. Germline values: CDR1 SEHNR, CDR2 FQNEAQ (reference sequence). V lost 6 bases, J lost 3 bases, and 21 bases lay in between. The chain couples TRBV7-9 to TRBJ2-7, with a possible D match to TRBD1 (5 bases). This clonotype was sampled from a middle-aged man in good health and CMV-seropositive. Sequences were obtained from PBMCs. CDR3 sequence (DNA): TGTGCCAGCAGTTCCGCCCAGGGAAATTGGGGCTACGAGCAGTACTTC. This translates into CASSSAQGNWGYEQYF. Together with reference TRBV7-9 and TRBJ2-7, the CDR3 gives the full variable domain: DTGVSQNPRHKITKRGQNVTFRCDPISEHNRLYWYRQTLGQGPEFLTYFQNEAQLEKSRLLSDRFSAERPKGSFSTLEIQRTEQGDSAMYLCASSSAQGNWGYEQYFGPGTRLTVT.